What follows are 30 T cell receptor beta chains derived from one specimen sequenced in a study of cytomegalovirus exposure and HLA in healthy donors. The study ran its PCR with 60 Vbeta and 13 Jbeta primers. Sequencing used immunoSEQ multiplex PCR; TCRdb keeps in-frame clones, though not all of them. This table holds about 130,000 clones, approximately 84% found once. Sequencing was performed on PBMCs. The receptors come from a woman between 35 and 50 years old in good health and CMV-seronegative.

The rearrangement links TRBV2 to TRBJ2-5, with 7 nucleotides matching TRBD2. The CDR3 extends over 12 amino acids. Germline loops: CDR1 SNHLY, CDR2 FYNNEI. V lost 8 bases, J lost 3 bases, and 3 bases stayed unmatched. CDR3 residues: CASAGEKETQYF. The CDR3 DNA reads TGTGCCAGCGCGGGGGAAAAAGAGACCCAGTACTTC.

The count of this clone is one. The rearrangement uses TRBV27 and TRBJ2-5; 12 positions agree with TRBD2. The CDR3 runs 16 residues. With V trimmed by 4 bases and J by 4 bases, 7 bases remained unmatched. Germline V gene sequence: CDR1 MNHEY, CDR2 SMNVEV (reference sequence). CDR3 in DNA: TGTGCCAGCAGTTCTAGTCCGGGACTAGCGGGAGAGACCCAGTACTTC. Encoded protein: CASSSSPGLAGETQYF.

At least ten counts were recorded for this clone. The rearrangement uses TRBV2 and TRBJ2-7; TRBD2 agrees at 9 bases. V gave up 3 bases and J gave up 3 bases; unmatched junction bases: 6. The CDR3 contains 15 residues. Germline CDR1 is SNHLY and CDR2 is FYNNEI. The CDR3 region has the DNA TGTGCCAGCAGTGAGTCTAGCGGGGACATCTACGAGCAGTACTTC. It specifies CASSESSGDIYEQYF.

The CDR3, as DNA: TGTGCCTGGAGCTCAGGAGGGGAAAAACTGTTTTTT. This codes for CAWSSGGEKLFF. This chain connects TRBV30 to TRBJ1-4; D is ambiguous. V was pared by 3 bases and J by 8 bases, with 10 bases between. The CDR3 covers 12 residues. CDR1 is GTSNPN and CDR2 is SVGIG in the germline V gene (reference sequence).

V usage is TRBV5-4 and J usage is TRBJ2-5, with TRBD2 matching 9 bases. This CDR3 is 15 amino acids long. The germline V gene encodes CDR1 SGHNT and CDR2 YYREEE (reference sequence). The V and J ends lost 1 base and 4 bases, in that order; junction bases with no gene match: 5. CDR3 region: CASSLRASGIETQYF. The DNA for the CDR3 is TGTGCCAGCAGCTTGAGGGCTAGCGGGATAGAGACCCAGTACTTC.

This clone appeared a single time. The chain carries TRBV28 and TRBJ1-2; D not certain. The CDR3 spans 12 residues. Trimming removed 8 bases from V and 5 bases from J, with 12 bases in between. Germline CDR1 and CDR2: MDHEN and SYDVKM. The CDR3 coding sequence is TGTGCCAGCGCTGACGGGGAATATGGCTACACCTTC. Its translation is CASADGEYGYTF.

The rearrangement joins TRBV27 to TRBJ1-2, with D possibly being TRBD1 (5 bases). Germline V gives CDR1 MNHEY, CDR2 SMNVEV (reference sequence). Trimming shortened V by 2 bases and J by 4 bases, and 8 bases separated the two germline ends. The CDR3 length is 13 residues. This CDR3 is CASSLTGSYGYTF. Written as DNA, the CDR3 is TGTGCCAGCAGTTTAACAGGTAGCTATGGCTACACCTTC.

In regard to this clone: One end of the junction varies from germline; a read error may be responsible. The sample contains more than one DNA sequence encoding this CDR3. This CDR3 reads CASSFPGQGRDEKLFF. The CDR3 DNA follows: TGCGCCAGCAGCTTCCCCGGACAGGGGCGGGATGAAAAACTGTTTTTT. The J gene is TRBJ1-4, the V gene TRBV5-4; 9 bases map to TRBD1. Looked up from germline, CDR1 is SGHNT and CDR2 is YYREEE (reference sequence). This CDR3 region has 16 residues.

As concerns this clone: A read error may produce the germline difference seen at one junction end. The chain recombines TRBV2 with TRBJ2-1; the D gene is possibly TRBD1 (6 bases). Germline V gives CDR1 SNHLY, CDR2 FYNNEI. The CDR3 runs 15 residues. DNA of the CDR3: TGTGCCAGCAGCGAAGGACAGACTTCCTACAATGAGCAGTTCTTC. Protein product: CASSEGQTSYNEQFF.

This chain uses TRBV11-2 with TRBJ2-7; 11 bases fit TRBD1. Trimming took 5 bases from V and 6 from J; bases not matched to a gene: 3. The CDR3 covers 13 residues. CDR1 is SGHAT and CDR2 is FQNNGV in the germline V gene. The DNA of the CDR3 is TGTGCCAGCAGCCCGGGGACAGGGGGCGAGCAGTACTTC. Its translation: CASSPGTGGEQYF.

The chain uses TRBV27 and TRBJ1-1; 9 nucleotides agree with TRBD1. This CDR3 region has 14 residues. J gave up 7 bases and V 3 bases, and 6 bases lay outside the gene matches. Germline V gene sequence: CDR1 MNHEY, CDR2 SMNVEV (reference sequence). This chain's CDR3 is CASSFYRGRGEAFF. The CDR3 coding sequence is TGTGCCAGCAGTTTTTACAGGGGGCGCGGTGAAGCTTTCTTT.

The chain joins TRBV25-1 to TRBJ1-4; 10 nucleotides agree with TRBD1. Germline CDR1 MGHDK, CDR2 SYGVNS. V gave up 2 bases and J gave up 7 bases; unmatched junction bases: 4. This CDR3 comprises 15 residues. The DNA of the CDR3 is TGTGCCAGCAGTGAACCGGGACAGGGGTCTGAAAAACTGTTTTTT. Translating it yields CASSEPGQGSEKLFF.

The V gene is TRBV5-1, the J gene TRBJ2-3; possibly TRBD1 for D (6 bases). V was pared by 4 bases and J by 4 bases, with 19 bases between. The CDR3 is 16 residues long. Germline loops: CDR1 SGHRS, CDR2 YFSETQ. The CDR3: CASSRGPQGNPDTQYF. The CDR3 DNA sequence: TGCGCCAGCAGCCGAGGGCCTCAGGGGAATCCAGATACGCAGTATTTT.

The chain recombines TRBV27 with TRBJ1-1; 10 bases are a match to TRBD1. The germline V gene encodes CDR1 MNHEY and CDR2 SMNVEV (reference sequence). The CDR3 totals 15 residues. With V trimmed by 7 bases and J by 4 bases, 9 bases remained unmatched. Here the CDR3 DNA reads TGTGCCAGCATCCAGACAGGGGGCTCGGCCACTGAAGCTTTCTTT. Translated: CASIQTGGSATEAFF.

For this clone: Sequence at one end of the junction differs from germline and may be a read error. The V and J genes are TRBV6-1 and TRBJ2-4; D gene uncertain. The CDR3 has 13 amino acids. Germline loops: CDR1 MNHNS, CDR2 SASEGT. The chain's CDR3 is CASSGPAKNSQYF. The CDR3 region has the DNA TGTGCCAGCAGTGGCCCGGCCAAAAACAGTCAGTACTTC.

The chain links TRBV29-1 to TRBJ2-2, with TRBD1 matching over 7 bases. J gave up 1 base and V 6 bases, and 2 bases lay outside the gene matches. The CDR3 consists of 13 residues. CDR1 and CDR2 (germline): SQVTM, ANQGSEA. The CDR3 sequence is CSVTGENTGELFF. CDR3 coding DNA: TGCAGCGTCACAGGGGAGAACACCGGGGAGCTGTTTTTT.

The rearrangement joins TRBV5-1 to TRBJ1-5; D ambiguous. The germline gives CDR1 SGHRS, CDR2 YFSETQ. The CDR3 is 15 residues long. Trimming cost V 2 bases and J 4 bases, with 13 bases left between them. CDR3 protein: CASSLSSPTNQPQHF. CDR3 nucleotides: TGCGCCAGCAGCTTAAGTTCGCCAACTAATCAGCCCCAGCATTTT.

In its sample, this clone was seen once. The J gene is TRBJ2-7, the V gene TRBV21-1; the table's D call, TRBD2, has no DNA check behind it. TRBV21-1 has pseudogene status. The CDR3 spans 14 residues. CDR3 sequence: CASPTGRASYEQYF. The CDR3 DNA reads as TGTGCCAGCCCAACTGGGAGGGCGTCCTACGAGCAGTACTTC.

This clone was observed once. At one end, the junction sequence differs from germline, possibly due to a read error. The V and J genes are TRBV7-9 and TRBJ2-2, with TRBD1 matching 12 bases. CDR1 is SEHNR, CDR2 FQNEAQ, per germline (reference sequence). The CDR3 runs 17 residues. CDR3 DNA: TGTTCCAGCAGCTTCCGGGACAGGGGGCGGAAAACCGGGGAGCTGTTTTTT. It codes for CSSSFRDRGRKTGELFF.

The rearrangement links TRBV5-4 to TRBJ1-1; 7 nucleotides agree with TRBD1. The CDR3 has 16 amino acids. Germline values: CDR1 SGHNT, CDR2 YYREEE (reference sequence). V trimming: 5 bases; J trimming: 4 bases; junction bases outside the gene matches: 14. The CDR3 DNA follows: TGTGCCAGCAGTTCAACAGGGGTAATAACAGGCACTGAAGCTTTCTTT. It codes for CASSSTGVITGTEAFF.

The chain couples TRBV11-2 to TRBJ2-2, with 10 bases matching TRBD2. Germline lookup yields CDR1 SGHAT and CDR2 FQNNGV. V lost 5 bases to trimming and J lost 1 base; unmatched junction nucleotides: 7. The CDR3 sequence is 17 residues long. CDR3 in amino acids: CASSLGVAGGNTGELFF. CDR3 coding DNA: TGTGCCAGCAGCCTCGGGGTAGCGGGGGGGAACACCGGGGAGCTGTTTTTT.

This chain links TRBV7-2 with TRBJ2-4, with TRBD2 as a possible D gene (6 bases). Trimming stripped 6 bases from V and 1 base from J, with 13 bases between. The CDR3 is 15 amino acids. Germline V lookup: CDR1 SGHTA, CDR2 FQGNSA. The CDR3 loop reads CASSPGGVAKNIQYF. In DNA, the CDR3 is TGTGCCAGCAGTCCCGGCGGGGTTGCCAAAAACATTCAGTACTTC.

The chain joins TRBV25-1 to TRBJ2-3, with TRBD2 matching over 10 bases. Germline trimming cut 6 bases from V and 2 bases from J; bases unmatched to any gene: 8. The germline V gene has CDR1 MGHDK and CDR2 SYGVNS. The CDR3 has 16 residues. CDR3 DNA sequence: TGTGCCAGCAGAGGAGGGACTAGCGTTTTCACAGATACGCAGTATTTT. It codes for CASRGGTSVFTDTQYF.

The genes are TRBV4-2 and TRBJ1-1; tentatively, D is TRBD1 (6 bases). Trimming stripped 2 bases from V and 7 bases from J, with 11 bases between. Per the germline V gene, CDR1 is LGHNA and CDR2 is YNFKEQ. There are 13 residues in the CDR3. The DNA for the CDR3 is TGTGCCAGCAGCCAACAGGGACAACTTGAAGCTTTCTTT. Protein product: CASSQQGQLEAFF.

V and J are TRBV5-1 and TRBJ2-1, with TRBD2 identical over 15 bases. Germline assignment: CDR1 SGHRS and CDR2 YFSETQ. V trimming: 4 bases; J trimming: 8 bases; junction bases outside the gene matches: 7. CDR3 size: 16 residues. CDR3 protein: CASSLGTSGRIDEQFF. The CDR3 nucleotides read TGCGCCAGCAGCCTAGGGACTAGCGGGAGGATCGATGAGCAGTTCTTC.

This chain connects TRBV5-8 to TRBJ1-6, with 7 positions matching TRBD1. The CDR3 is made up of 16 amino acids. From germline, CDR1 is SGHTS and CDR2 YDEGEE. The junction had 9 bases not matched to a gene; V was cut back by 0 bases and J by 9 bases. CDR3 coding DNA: TGTGCCAGCAGCTTGGCCGTTCGGGACAGAATTTCACCCCTCCACTTT. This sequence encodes CASSLAVRDRISPLHF.

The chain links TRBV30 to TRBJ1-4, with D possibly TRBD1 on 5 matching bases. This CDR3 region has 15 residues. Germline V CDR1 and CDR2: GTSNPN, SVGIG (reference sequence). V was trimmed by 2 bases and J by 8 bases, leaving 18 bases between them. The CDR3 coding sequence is TGTGCCTGGAGTCCACTGGCGCAGCGGGGGGAAAAACTGTTTTTT. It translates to CAWSPLAQRGEKLFF.

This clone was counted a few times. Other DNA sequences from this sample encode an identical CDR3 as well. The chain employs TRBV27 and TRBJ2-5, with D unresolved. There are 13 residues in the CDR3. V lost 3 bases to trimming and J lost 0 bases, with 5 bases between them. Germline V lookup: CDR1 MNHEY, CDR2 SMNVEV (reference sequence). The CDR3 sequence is CASSFSYQETQYF. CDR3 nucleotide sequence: TGTGCCAGCAGTTTCTCGTACCAAGAGACCCAGTACTTC.

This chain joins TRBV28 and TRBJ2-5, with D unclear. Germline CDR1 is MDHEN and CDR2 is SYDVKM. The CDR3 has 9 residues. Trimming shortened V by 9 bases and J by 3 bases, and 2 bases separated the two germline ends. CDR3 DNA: TGTGCCAGTAAAGAGACCCAGTACTTC. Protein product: CASKETQYF.

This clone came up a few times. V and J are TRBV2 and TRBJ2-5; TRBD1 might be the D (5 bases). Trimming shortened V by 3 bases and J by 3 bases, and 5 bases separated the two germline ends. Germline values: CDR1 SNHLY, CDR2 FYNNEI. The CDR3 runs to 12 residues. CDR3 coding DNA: TGTGCCAGCAGTGACAGGGAAGAGACCCAGTACTTC. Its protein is CASSDREETQYF.